Only a few counts were recorded for the clone carrying this T cell receptor beta chain. These data are taken from a study of shared clonotypes between healthy human individuals. Unsorted PBMC DNA sequencing spanned ten immunoSEQ deep assay plates. In the source study's methods: ImmunoSEQ junction-only sequences lacked quality scores, so their filtering differed. Clones were sequenced by immunoSEQ multiplex PCR, and TCRdb holds only the in-frame ones, with some missing. The V and J calls and clone size were taken over from that table, and D and trimming were inferred from the DNA. The repertoire holds about 99,000 clones, with 40% to 55% as singletons. The source is a woman aged 40 to 50 in good health. Some clones in this sample may be carry-over from other donors' samples. The sequenced sample consisted of PBMCs.

The CDR3 DNA reads as TGTGCCTGGACAGGGGGCCACGAGCAGTACTTC. Amino acids: CAWTGGHEQYF. The chain recombines TRBV30 with TRBJ2-7, with TRBD1 matching over 8 bases. CDR1 is GTSNPN and CDR2 is SVGIG in the germline V gene (reference sequence). The length of the CDR3 is 11 residues. J was trimmed by 5 bases and V by 4 bases; bases with no gene match: 1.